This T cell receptor (beta chain) is drawn from a study of CD8 T cells in Susac syndrome. Findings and limits, study-wide: Clonal expansion was missing from Susac syndrome CD4+ T cell repertoires.

TEMRA cells were enriched by FACS, while CD8+ and CD4+ T cells were obtained through a negative isolation that was performed magnetically. Reverse transcription used about 0.45 to 1 ug RNA and random hexamers. An immunoSEQ multiplex PCR generated amplified TCR beta CDR3 products spanning 54 Vbeta and 13 Jbeta. TCRdb itself ran the immunoSEQ multiplex PCR reads through MiXCR, one entry per CDR3 protein. The sample holds over 130,000 distinct CDR3 sequences; 85% to 95% are singletons and the top ten take roughly 0.14%. Concerning this clonotype itself: The antigen remains undetermined.

Germline CDR1 SQVTM, CDR2 ANQGSEA. The V gene lost 4 bases and the J gene lost 6 bases, with 16 bases spanning the gap. The CDR3 is 14 residues long. This receptor was identified in a human donor with Susac syndrome. The chain is built from TRBV29-1 and TRBJ2-1, with no clear D. Sequencing was carried out using CD4+ T cells from PBMCs. For the CDR3, the DNA is TGCAGCGTTGTCGTCGCTTTGAAGATCAATGAGCAGTTCTTC. It is translated as CSVVVALKINEQFF.